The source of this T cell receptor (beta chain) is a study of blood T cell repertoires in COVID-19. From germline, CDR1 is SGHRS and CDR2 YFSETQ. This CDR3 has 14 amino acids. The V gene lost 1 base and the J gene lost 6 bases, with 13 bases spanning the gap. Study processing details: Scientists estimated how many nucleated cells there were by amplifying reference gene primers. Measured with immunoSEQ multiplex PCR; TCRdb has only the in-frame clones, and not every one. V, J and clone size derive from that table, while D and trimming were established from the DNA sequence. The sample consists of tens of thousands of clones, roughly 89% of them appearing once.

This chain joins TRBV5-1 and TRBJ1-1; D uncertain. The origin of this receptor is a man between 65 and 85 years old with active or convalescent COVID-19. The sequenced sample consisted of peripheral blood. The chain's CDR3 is CASSLNGGNAEAFF. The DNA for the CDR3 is TGCGCCAGCAGCTTGAATGGAGGAAACGCTGAAGCTTTCTTT.